These T cell receptor beta chains were read from a single sample in a study of a mutant IDH1 vaccine in newly diagnosed glioma. The data were produced by immunoSEQ multiplex PCR, yet TCRdb's version contains in-frame clones alone and is incomplete. The profile shows about 38,000 clones, 80% to 95% of them singletons. The specimen was PBMCs, collected from a glioma patient treated with radiotherapy, temozolomide or both. These receptors were obtained from a man aged 18 to 35 with glioma. Each CDR3 is given with its conserved first and last residue. The D gene is left open where the match is weak.

v_call: TRBV4-1
d_call: TRBD2
cdr3_length: 16
j_call: TRBJ2-7
cdr3_nt: TGCGCCAGCAGCCAACGGACTAGCGGGGGTCCCTACGAGCAGTACTTC
cdr3_aa: CASSQRTSGGPYEQYF

v_call: TRBV5-4
d_call: .
cdr3_length: 15
j_call: TRBJ2-2
cdr3_nt: TGTGCCAGCAGTTTGGGGACCGCGAACACCGGGGAGCTGTTTTTT
cdr3_aa: CASSLGTANTGELFF

v_call: TRBV19
d_call: TRBD2
cdr3_length: 15
j_call: TRBJ2-2
cdr3_nt: TGTGCCAGTAGTATAGAACTAGCGGGAACCGGGGAGCTGTTTTTT
cdr3_aa: CASSIELAGTGELFF

v_call: TRBV9
d_call: .
cdr3_length: 13
j_call: TRBJ1-2
cdr3_nt: TGTGCCAGCAGCGTAGACAGCGACTATGGCTACACCTTC
cdr3_aa: CASSVDSDYGYTF

v_call: TRBV9
d_call: .
cdr3_length: 15
j_call: TRBJ1-1
cdr3_nt: TGTGCCAGCAGCGTAGCCGGCAGGGGGAACACTGAAGCTTTCTTT
cdr3_aa: CASSVAGRGNTEAFF

v_call: TRBV10-1
d_call: .
cdr3_length: 13
j_call: TRBJ1-1
cdr3_nt: TGCGCCAGCAGTGAGGGTGGGAACACTGAAGCTTTCTTT
cdr3_aa: CASSEGGNTEAFF

v_call: TRBV6-1
d_call: TRBD2
cdr3_length: 15
j_call: TRBJ2-1
cdr3_nt: TGTGCCAGCAGTGACCTAGCGGGAGTATCCAATGAGCAGTTCTTC
cdr3_aa: CASSDLAGVSNEQFF

v_call: TRBV7-9
d_call: .
cdr3_length: 14
j_call: TRBJ1-5
cdr3_nt: TGTGCCAGCAGCTTAGGGGATAGCAATCAGCCCCAGCATTTT
cdr3_aa: CASSLGDSNQPQHF

v_call: TRBV7-6
d_call: .
cdr3_length: 14
j_call: TRBJ2-3
cdr3_nt: TGTGCCAGCAGCTCCGGCCTGCCAACAGATACGCAGTATTTT
cdr3_aa: CASSSGLPTDTQYF

v_call: TRBV5-1
d_call: TRBD1
cdr3_length: 13
j_call: TRBJ1-1
cdr3_nt: TGCGCCAGCAGCCGGGGGACAGGTTCCGAAGCTTTCTTT
cdr3_aa: CASSRGTGSEAFF

v_call: TRBV29-1
d_call: .
cdr3_length: 13
j_call: TRBJ1-2
cdr3_nt: TGCAGCGTTGAACTCCAGGGCCTTGAGGGCTACACCTTC
cdr3_aa: CSVELQGLEGYTF

v_call: TRBV7-2
d_call: .
cdr3_length: 18
j_call: TRBJ1-5
cdr3_nt: TGTGCCAGCAGCTTAGTGGGGGGCATGGGGAATAGCAATCAGCCCCAGCATTTT
cdr3_aa: CASSLVGGMGNSNQPQHF

v_call: TRBV7-2
d_call: .
cdr3_length: 16
j_call: TRBJ1-1
cdr3_nt: TGTGCCAGCAGCGTAGACGCCCGGGGGGCGAACACTGAAGCTTTCTTT
cdr3_aa: CASSVDARGANTEAFF

v_call: TRBV7-2
d_call: TRBD1
cdr3_length: 15
j_call: TRBJ1-5
cdr3_nt: TGTGCCAGCAGCTTAGCCGGACAGGCTCCTCAGCCCCAGCATTTT
cdr3_aa: CASSLAGQAPQPQHF

v_call: TRBV7-8
d_call: .
cdr3_length: 15
j_call: TRBJ1-4
cdr3_nt: TGTGCCAGCAGCTTAGGCAGGGACCTTAATGAAAAACTGTTTTTT
cdr3_aa: CASSLGRDLNEKLFF

v_call: TRBV27
d_call: .
cdr3_length: 15
j_call: TRBJ2-7
cdr3_nt: TGTGCCAGCAGTTTATCTGCGGGTCCCGGGGACGAGCAGTACTTC
cdr3_aa: CASSLSAGPGDEQYF

v_call: TRBV28
d_call: .
cdr3_length: 14
j_call: TRBJ2-7
cdr3_nt: TGTGCCAGCAGTCCGGGACCGCCGCTAGACGAGCAGTACTTC
cdr3_aa: CASSPGPPLDEQYF

v_call: TRBV7-9
d_call: .
cdr3_length: 13
j_call: TRBJ1-5
cdr3_nt: TGTGCCAGCAGCTACGGGGGGGATCAGCCCCAGCATTTT
cdr3_aa: CASSYGGDQPQHF

v_call: TRBV9
d_call: TRBD1
cdr3_length: 14
j_call: TRBJ2-3
cdr3_nt: TGTGCCAGCAGCGAGGACAGGGCCACAGATACGCAGTATTTT
cdr3_aa: CASSEDRATDTQYF

v_call: TRBV28
d_call: .
cdr3_length: 13
j_call: TRBJ1-3
cdr3_nt: TGTGCCAGCAGTTTATTAGGGGGAAACACCATATATTTT
cdr3_aa: CASSLLGGNTIYF

v_call: TRBV4-3
d_call: .
cdr3_length: 15
j_call: TRBJ2-2
cdr3_nt: TGCGCCAGCAGCCTCCTTTGGACGGCCACCGGGGAGCTGTTTTTT
cdr3_aa: CASSLLWTATGELFF